Following are 11 T cell receptor beta chains from one sample sequenced in a study of T cell responses to AZD1222 COVID-19 vaccine. Produced via immunoSEQ multiplex PCR; TCRdb's table is partial and in-frame only. The sample includes some 150,000 clones, roughly 90% seen only once; the top ten take approximately 3.4%. The starting material was peripheral blood, obtained 28 days after the second AZD1222 dose. The receptors derive from an adult who received the AZD1222 COVID-19 vaccine.

The rearrangement links TRBV11-2 to TRBJ2-7; D may be TRBD2 (5 bases). Looked up from germline, CDR1 is SGHAT and CDR2 is FQNNGV. The ends were cut back, 5 bases at V and 4 bases at J, with 12 bases in the middle. This CDR3 contains 13 residues. CDR3 sequence (DNA): TGTGCCAGCAGCCCCCCCCCGGGGTACGAGCAGTACTTC. Its protein product is CASSPPPGYEQYF.

The V call is TRBV10-3, the J call TRBJ2-3, with D possibly matching TRBD2 (6 bases). The CDR3 length is 15 residues. V was clipped by 4 bases and J by 0 bases, with 11 bases between them. Germline V gene lookup returns CDR1 ENHRY and CDR2 SYGVKD. The CDR3 spells CAISAHGSSTDTQYF. The CDR3 DNA reads as TGTGCCATCAGTGCGCACGGGAGTAGCACAGATACGCAGTATTTT.

The CDR3 sequence: CASSYLTGSEAFF. The CDR3 region has the DNA TGTGCCAGCAGTTACTTGACAGGTTCTGAAGCTTTCTTT. The chain links TRBV6-5 to TRBJ1-1, with D possibly being TRBD1 (6 bases). There are 13 residues in the CDR3. The germline CDR1 and CDR2 sequences are MNHEY and SVGAGI. The V end was cut by 1 base, the J end by 6 bases, with 9 bases between.

This sequence joins TRBV24-1 and TRBJ1-5, with 9 nucleotides matching TRBD1. Germline V lookup: CDR1 KGHDR, CDR2 SFDVKD. This CDR3 has 19 amino acids. The junction had 13 bases not matched to a gene; V was cut back by 3 bases and J by 2 bases. This chain's CDR3 is CATSDRTGAEGRRNQPQHF. CDR3 nucleotides: TGTGCCACCAGTGATCGGACAGGGGCGGAAGGTCGGCGCAATCAGCCCCAGCATTTT.

The chain combines TRBV6-5 with TRBJ1-2, with 7 bases aligning to TRBD1. Germline loops: CDR1 MNHEY, CDR2 SVGAGI. This CDR3 is 12 amino acids long. Trimming removed 8 bases from V and 7 bases from J; junction bases left unmatched: 7. DNA for the CDR3: TGTGCCAGCGCCCTACAGGGGATTGGCTACACCTTC. Its protein product is CASALQGIGYTF.

The chain uses TRBV10-1 and TRBJ1-1; no firm D call. Trimming pared 0 bases from V and 4 bases from J, leaving 6 bases between. Germline V gene data show CDR1 as WNHNN and CDR2 as SYGVQD (reference sequence). This CDR3 comprises 13 residues. CDR3 region: CASSESTGTEAFF. The DNA for the CDR3 is TGCGCCAGCAGTGAGTCGACGGGCACTGAAGCTTTCTTT.

The V and J genes are TRBV4-1 and TRBJ1-4; D is perhaps TRBD1 (5 bases). V lost 2 bases and J lost 11, with 6 bases in between. The CDR3 consists of 11 residues. CDR1 MGHRA and CDR2 YSYEKL come from the germline V gene. The CDR3 sequence is CASSQRGKLFF. The CDR3 DNA sequence: TGCGCCAGCAGCCAACGGGGGAAACTGTTTTTT.

The chain joins TRBV11-2 to TRBJ2-5; D ambiguous. Germline V gene sequence: CDR1 SGHAT, CDR2 FQNNGV. This CDR3 contains 13 residues. Deletions cut 3 bases from V and 2 bases from J, with 7 bases between. CDR3 region: CASSFWQQETQYF. The CDR3 DNA reads as TGTGCCAGCAGCTTCTGGCAGCAAGAGACCCAGTACTTC.

This chain connects TRBV11-2 to TRBJ1-2; D call uncertain. V lost 4 bases to trimming and J lost 1 base, with 13 bases between them. This CDR3 is 15 amino acids long. The V gene's germline CDR1 is SGHAT and CDR2 FQNNGV. For the CDR3, the DNA is TGTGCCAGCAGCTCGCCATTTGGGATTAACTATGGCTACACCTTC. It is translated as CASSSPFGINYGYTF.

V usage is TRBV11-2 and J usage is TRBJ2-7; D not certain. The CDR3 loop spans 13 amino acids. V lost 1 base and J 6 bases, leaving 10 bases between the germline ends. Germline CDR1 SGHAT, CDR2 FQNNGV. CDR3 nucleotides: TGTGCCAGCAGCTTAGGTACCGGGTCCGAGCAGTACTTC. It specifies CASSLGTGSEQYF.

The count of this clone is one. The J gene is TRBJ1-2, the V gene TRBV9, with a possible D match to TRBD1 (5 bases). CDR1 and CDR2 (germline): SGDLS, YYNGEE. Trimming took off 5 bases at V and 4 bases at J, with 15 bases between the two ends. This CDR3 spans 14 amino acids. As DNA, the CDR3 is TGTGCCAGCAGTGGCGGATGGGACGGCTATGGCTACACCTTC. Encoded protein: CASSGGWDGYGYTF.